The next 6 T cell receptor beta chains were all read from a single sample in a study of T cells in localized non-small cell lung cancer. Sequencing used immunoSEQ multiplex PCR; TCRdb keeps in-frame clones, though not all of them. This table has about 92,000 clones, roughly 93% appearing once. The material sequenced was PBMCs, taken before any cancer treatment. All receptors come from a woman aged 40 to 75 with stage II squamous cell lung carcinoma.

The genes are TRBV5-4 and TRBJ1-2; 8 bases match TRBD1. This CDR3 is built from 14 residues. The germline V gene has CDR1 SGHNT and CDR2 YYREEE (reference sequence). J lost 7 bases, V lost 0 bases, and 5 bases had no gene match. CDR3 coding DNA: TGTGCCAGCAGCTTGGGGACAGGGCCCCCTGGCTACACCTTC. Its translation is CASSLGTGPPGYTF. The variable domain in full, completed from reference TRBV5-4 and TRBJ1-2, reads ETGVTQSPTHLIKTRGQQVTLRCSSQSGHNTVSWYQQALGQGPQFIFQYYREEENGRGNFPPRFSGLQFPNYSSELNVNALELDDSALYLCASSLGTGPPGYTFGSGTRLTVV.

The chain carries TRBV11-3 and TRBJ2-6, with TRBD2 as a possible D gene (6 bases). CDR1 is SGHNT and CDR2 is YENEEA in the germline V gene. Trimming left V 5 bases short and J 4 bases short, with 12 bases between. The CDR3 runs 15 residues. The CDR3 DNA reads as TGTGCCAGCAGCCCTGGAGGGCTCGGGGCCAACGTCCTGACTTTC. Its protein product is CASSPGGLGANVLTF.

This clone was picked up a small number of times. The chain joins TRBV10-3 to TRBJ1-4; 10 bases are shared with TRBD1. Germline CDR1 is ENHRY and CDR2 is SYGVKD. The trim removed 6 bases at V and 1 base at J, leaving 8 bases unmatched. The CDR3 runs 17 residues. CDR3 nucleotide sequence: TGTGCCATCAGCGAGGGGGACAGGGGCTTAACTAATGAAAAACTGTTTTTT. It is translated as CAISEGDRGLTNEKLFF.

This clone was counted between two and nine times. The chain combines TRBV6-1 with TRBJ1-5; the D is unclear. Germline V gene lookup returns CDR1 MNHNS and CDR2 SASEGT. With 2 bases removed from V and 6 bases from J, the gap between germline ends came to 14 bases. The CDR3 runs to 15 residues. Here the CDR3 DNA reads TGTGCCAGCAGTGAAAGGAGTCGAAAGGCTCAGCCCCAGCATTTT. As protein: CASSERSRKAQPQHF.

This clone was recorded once. The gene calls are TRBV6-5 and TRBJ2-7; D not certain. Deletions cut 6 bases from V and 7 bases from J, with 13 bases between. CDR1 is MNHEY and CDR2 is SVGAGI in the germline V gene. CDR3 length equals 12 residues. The CDR3, as DNA: TGTGCCAGCAGGAGCCCTTCTCGGGAGCAGTACTTC. It specifies CASRSPSREQYF.

V usage is TRBV27 and J usage is TRBJ2-3; D is possibly TRBD2 (6 bases). The CDR3 has 15 amino acids. Germline V gene data show CDR1 as MNHEY and CDR2 as SMNVEV (reference sequence). The V end was cut by 4 bases, the J end by 6 bases, with 17 bases between. The CDR3 nucleotides read TGTGCCAGCAGTTCTTCCCCCGGGACTCTCGATACGCAGTATTTT. It encodes CASSSSPGTLDTQYF.